The T cell receptor beta chain under discussion was sequenced for a study of blood T cell repertoires in COVID-19. V was clipped by 7 bases and J by 6 bases, with 7 bases between them. The germline V gene has CDR1 SNHLY and CDR2 FYNNEI. This CDR3 contains 11 residues. This clone was counted a single time. Measured with immunoSEQ multiplex PCR; TCRdb has only the in-frame clones, and not every one. The data show 95,000 to 110,000 clones, with roughly nine tenths seen just once and roughly 5.5% held by the top ten. What was sequenced was peripheral blood. The TCR sequence derives from a human donor in a cohort sampled during active COVID-19. The gene calls are TRBV2 and TRBJ2-1; unclear D gene. The CDR3 reads CASIRFNEQFF. CDR3 bases: TGTGCCAGCATCAGGTTCAATGAGCAGTTCTTC.